Described below is a single TCR beta chain sequence and its context. TCRdb's table, derived via immunoSEQ multiplex PCR, lists solely in-frame clones and lacks some. The data hold over 150,000 clones, with approximately 95% observed a single time. This record belongs to a study of T cell responses to AZD1222 COVID-19 vaccine. V lost 5 bases and J 5 bases, leaving 15 bases between the germline ends. CDR3 length: 15 amino acids. Germline CDR1 and CDR2: MGHRA and YSYEKL. This receptor was identified in an adult who received the MenACWY meningococcal vaccine as a control. V and J are TRBV4-1 and TRBJ1-4, with D tentatively TRBD1 (5 bases). Sequenced material: peripheral blood, taken 28 days after the second dose of the MenACWY control vaccine. The CDR3 here is CASSVIAGANEKLFF. As DNA, the CDR3 is TGCGCCAGCAGCGTCATTGCCGGGGCAAATGAAAAACTGTTTTTT.